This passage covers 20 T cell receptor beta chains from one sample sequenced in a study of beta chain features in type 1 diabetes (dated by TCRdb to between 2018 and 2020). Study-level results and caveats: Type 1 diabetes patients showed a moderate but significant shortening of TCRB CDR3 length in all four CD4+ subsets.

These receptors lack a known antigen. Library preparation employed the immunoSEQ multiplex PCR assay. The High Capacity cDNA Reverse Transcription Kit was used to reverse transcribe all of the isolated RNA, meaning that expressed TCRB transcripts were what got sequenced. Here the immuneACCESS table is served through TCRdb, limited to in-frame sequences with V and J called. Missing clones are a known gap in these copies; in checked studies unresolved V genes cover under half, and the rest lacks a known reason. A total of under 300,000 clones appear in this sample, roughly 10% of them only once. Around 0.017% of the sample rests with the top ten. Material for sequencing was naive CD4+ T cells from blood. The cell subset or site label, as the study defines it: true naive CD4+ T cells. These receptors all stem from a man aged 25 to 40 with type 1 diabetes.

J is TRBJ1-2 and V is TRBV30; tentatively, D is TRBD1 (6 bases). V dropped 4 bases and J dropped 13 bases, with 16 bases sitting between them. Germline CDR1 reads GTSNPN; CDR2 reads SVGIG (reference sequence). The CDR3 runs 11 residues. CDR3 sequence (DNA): TGTGCCTGGACTCTCCGGGGGGCGGTCACCTTC. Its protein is CAWTLRGAVTF. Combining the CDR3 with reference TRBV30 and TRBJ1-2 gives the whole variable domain SQTIHQWPATLVQPVGSPLSLECTVEGTSNPNLYWYRQAAGRGLQLLFYSVGIGQISSEVPQNLSASRPQDRQFILSSKKLLLSDSGFYLCAWTLRGAVTFGSGTRLTVV.

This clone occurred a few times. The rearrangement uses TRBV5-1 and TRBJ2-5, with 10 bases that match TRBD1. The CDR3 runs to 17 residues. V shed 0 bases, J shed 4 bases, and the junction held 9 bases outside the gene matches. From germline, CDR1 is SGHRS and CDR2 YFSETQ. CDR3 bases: TGCGCCAGCAGCTTGGGAACCGGGACAGGGGCTCGAGAGACCCAGTACTTC. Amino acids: CASSLGTGTGARETQYF.

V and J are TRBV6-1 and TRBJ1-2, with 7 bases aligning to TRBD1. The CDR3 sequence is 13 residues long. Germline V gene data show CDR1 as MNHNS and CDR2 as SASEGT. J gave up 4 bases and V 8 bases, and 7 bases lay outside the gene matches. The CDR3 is CASGPGTVYGYTF. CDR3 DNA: TGTGCCAGCGGCCCCGGGACAGTCTATGGCTACACCTTC.

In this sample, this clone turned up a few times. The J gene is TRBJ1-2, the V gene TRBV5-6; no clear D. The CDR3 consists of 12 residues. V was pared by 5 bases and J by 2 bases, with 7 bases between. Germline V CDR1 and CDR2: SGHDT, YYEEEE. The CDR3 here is CASRTQNYGYTF. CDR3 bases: TGTGCCAGCAGAACACAGAACTATGGCTACACCTTC.

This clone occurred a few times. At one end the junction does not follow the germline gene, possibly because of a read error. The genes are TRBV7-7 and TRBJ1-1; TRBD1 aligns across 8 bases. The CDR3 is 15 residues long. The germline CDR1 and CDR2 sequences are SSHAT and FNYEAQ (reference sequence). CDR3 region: CASSLGDRGNTEAFF. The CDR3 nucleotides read TGTGCTAGCAGCTTAGGAGACAGGGGGAACACTGAAGCTTTCTTT.

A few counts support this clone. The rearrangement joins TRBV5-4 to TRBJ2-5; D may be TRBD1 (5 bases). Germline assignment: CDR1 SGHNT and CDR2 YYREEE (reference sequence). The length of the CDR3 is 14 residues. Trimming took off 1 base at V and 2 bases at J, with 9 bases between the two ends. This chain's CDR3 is CASSLSRTQETQYF. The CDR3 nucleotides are TGTGCCAGCAGCTTGTCAAGGACACAAGAGACCCAGTACTTC.

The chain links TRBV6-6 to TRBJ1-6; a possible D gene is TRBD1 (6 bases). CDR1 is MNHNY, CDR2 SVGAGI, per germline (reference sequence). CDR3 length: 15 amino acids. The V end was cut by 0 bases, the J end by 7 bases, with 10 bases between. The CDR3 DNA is TGTGCCAGCAGTTACTCTGGGACACAAAATTCACCCCTCCACTTT. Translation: CASSYSGTQNSPLHF.

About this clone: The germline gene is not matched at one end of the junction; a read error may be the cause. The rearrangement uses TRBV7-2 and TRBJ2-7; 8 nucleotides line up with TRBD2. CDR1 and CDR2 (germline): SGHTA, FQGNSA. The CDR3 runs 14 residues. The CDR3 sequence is CASSLSGGAYGQYF. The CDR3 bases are TGTGCCAGCAGCTTAAGCGGGGGTGCCTACGGGCAGTACTTC.

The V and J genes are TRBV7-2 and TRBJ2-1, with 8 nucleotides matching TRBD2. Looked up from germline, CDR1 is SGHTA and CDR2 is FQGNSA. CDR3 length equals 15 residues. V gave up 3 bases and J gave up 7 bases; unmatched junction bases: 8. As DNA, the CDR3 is TGTGCCAGCAGCTTCTATGCGGGGGGCGGGAATGAGCAGTTCTTC. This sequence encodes CASSFYAGGGNEQFF. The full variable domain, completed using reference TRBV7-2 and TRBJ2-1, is GAGVSQSPSNKVTEKGKDVELRCDPISGHTALYWYRQSLGQGLEFLIYFQGNSAPDKSGLPSDRFSAERTGGSVSTLTIQRTQQEDSAVYLCASSFYAGGGNEQFFGPGTRLTVL.

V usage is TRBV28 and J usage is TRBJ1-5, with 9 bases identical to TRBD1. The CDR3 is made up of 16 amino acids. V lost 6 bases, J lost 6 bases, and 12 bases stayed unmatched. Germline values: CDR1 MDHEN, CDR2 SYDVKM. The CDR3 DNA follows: TGTGCCAGCAGCCCCGCTACAGGGGGCATAAGTCAGCCCCAGCATTTT. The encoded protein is CASSPATGGISQPQHF.

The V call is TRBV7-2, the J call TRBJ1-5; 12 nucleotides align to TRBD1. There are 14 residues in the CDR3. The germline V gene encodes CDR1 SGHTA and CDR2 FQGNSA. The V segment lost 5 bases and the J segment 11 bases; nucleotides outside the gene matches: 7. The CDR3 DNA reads TGTGCCAGCAGCCCGGGACAGGGGGCGATGGCCCAGCATTTT. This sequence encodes CASSPGQGAMAQHF.

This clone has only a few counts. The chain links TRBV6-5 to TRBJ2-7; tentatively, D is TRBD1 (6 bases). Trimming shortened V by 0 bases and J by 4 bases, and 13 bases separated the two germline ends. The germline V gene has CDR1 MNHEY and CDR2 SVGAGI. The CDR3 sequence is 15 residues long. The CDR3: CASSYSVQGTYEQYF. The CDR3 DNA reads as TGTGCCAGCAGTTACTCTGTCCAGGGGACGTACGAGCAGTACTTC.

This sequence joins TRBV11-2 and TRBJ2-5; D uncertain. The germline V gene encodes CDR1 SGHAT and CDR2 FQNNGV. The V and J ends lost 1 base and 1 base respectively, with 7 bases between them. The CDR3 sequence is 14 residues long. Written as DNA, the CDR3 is TGTGCCAGCAGCTTAGGGCCCCTCCAAGAGACCCAGTACTTC. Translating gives CASSLGPLQETQYF.

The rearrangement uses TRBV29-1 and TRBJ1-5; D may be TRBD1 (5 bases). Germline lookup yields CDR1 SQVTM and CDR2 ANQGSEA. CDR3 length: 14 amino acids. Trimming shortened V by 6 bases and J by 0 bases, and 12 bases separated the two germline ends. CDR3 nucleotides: TGCAGCGTGGGGGAGGGATATAGCAATCAGCCCCAGCATTTT. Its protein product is CSVGEGYSNQPQHF. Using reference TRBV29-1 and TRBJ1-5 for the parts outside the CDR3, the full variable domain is SAVISQKPSRDICQRGTSLTIQCQVDSQVTMMFWYRQQPGQSLTLIATANQGSEATYESGFVIDKFPISRPNLTFSTLTVSNMSPEDSSIYLCSVGEGYSNQPQHFGDGTRLSIL.

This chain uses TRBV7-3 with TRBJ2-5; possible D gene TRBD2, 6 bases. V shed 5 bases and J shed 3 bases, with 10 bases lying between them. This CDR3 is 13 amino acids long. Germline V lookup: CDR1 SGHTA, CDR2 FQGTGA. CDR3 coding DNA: TGTGCCAGCAGCCCGACTAGGGAAGAGACCCAGTACTTC. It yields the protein CASSPTREETQYF.

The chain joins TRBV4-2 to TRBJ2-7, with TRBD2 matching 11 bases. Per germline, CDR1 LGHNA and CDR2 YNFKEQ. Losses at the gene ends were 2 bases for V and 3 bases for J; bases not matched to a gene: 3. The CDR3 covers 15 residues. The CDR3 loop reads CASSQLAGGLYEQYF. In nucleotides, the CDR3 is TGTGCCAGCAGCCAATTAGCGGGGGGGCTCTACGAGCAGTACTTC.

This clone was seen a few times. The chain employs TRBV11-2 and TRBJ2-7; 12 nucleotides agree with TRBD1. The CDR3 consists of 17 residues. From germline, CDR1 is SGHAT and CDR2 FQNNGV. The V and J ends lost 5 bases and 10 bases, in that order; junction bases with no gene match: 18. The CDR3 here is CASSPPGQGARGGEQYF. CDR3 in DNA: TGTGCCAGCAGCCCCCCGGGACAGGGGGCCCGGGGCGGAGAACAGTACTTC.

Here the CDR3 reads CASSRGSSNEKLFF. Written as DNA, the CDR3 is TGTGCCAGCAGCCGAGGCAGCTCTAATGAAAAACTGTTTTTT. This chain connects TRBV25-1 to TRBJ1-4; D is ambiguous. Germline V lookup: CDR1 MGHDK, CDR2 SYGVNS. V was shortened by 6 bases and J by 3 bases, with 11 bases between the two germline ends. The CDR3 spans 14 residues.

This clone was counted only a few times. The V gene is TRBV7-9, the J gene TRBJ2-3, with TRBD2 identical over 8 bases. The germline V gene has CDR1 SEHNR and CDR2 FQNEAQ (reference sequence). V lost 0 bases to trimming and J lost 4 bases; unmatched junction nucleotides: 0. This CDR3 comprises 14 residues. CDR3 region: CASSLAGLADTQYF. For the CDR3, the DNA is TGTGCCAGCAGCTTAGCGGGACTAGCAGATACGCAGTATTTT.

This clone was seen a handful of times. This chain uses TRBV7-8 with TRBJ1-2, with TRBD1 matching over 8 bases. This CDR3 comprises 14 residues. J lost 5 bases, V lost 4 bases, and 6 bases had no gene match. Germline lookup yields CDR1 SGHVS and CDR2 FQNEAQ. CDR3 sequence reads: CASSSGQGLYGYTF. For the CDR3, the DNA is TGTGCCAGCAGCTCCGGACAGGGACTTTATGGCTACACCTTC.